The clone carrying this T cell receptor beta chain occurred many times. Its antigen is as yet unknown. The source of the sample is a study of molecular identifiers for immune sequencing clone quantification. Preparation of the bulk TCR libraries relied on previously described methods and listed TCR primers. MiXCR, applied by TCRdb to the PCR reads, yields one record per CDR3 protein. The data contain under 650,000 distinct CDR3 sequences, less than 20% of them singletons. Findings of the study overall: Amid approximately 1 million naive cells, spiked Jurkat TCR RNA from one cell was reportedly still detectable.

This CDR3 contains 13 residues. Germline lookup yields CDR1 SEHNR and CDR2 FQNEAQ (reference sequence). V shed 5 bases and J shed 10 bases, with 15 bases lying between them. With 10%, 30% or 50% of RNA, about 17,000 to 1,000,000 naive CD8 T cells were sequenced. Sorting captured naive CD8 T cells as CD8+CD4-CCR7+CD45RA+. The sample comprised naive CD8+ T cells from blood, with Jurkat cell RNA spiked in. Subset of the sample: FACS-sorted CD8+CD4-CCR7+CD45RA+ naive T cells. The clonotype comes from a human donor in good health. Some libraries in this study had Jurkat cell RNA spiked in. The chain uses TRBV7-9 and TRBJ1-3; D remains unclear. CDR3 DNA: TGTGCCAGCAGCCTAATAGAGGATCCGACCATATATTTT. Translating it yields CASSLIEDPTIYF.